This is a list of T cell receptor beta chains from one sample in a study of tumor-infiltrating lymphocytes in localized non-small cell lung cancer. Profiled with immunoSEQ multiplex PCR; TCRdb holds only in-frame clones, not every one. The table records approximately 9,500 clones, about 76% of them present only once. Specimen: uninvolved lung tissue not adjacent to the tumor. These receptors all come from a human donor with non-small cell lung cancer. Each CDR3 is given with its conserved first and last residue. A D gene is named only where the DNA matches it firmly. Only part of the rows carry a size: once, few, many, or a class if the clone is expanded.

D,size,V,length,J,CDR3,DNA
TRBD1,once,TRBV7-2,14,TRBJ2-7,CASTGQEVLYEQYF,TGTGCCAGCACCGGACAGGAGGTTTTATACGAGCAGTACTTC
-,-,TRBV2,14,TRBJ2-2,CASSEWAYTGELFF,TGTGCCAGCAGTGAATGGGCGTACACCGGGGAGCTGTTTTTT
TRBD1,once,TRBV20-1,11,TRBJ1-1,CSARTGSGAFF,TGCAGTGCCCGGACAGGGTCCGGAGCTTTCTTT
TRBD1,-,TRBV4-2,15,TRBJ2-7,CASSQSGQGAYEQYF,TGTGCCAGCAGCCAATCCGGACAGGGGGCCTACGAGCAGTACTTC
TRBD2,-,TRBV6-1,13,TRBJ2-2,CASKHSGAGELFF,TGTGCCAGCAAACACAGCGGGGCCGGGGAGCTGTTTTTT
-,-,TRBV19,12,TRBJ2-5,CASSDPRETQYF,TGTGCCAGTAGCGACCCGAGGGAGACCCAGTACTTC
TRBD1,-,TRBV4-1,16,TRBJ2-5,CASSQEVTGTQETQYF,TGCGCCAGCAGCCAAGAGGTGACAGGGACCCAAGAGACCCAGTACTTC
-,-,TRBV27,14,TRBJ1-2,CASSLARERDGYTF,TGTGCCAGCAGTTTGGCCCGGGAAAGGGATGGCTACACCTTC
-,-,TRBV2,14,TRBJ2-5,CASSETGSEETQYF,TGTGCCAGCAGTGAAACGGGGTCAGAAGAGACCCAGTACTTC
-,-,TRBV2,15,TRBJ1-1,CASSEIWQGSTEAFF,TGTGCCAGCAGTGAAATTTGGCAGGGGAGCACTGAAGCTTTCTTT
-,-,TRBV30,11,TRBJ1-4,CAWRGLEKLFF,TGTGCCTGGAGGGGACTTGAAAAACTGTTTTTT